These 19 T cell receptor beta chains were all obtained from the same sample, sequenced in a study of control samples from healthy donors and cancer patients. The repertoire was sequenced with immunoSEQ multiplex PCR; TCRdb's copy has only in-frame clones and lacks some. Seen here are about 84,000 clones, 91% observed once, and the top ten hold around 17%. The sequencing sample was made of blood. These receptors all stem from a man over 45 in good health.

The J gene is TRBJ1-1, the V gene TRBV5-1, with TRBD1 as a possible D gene (5 bases). Trimming stripped 0 bases from V and 5 bases from J, with 11 bases between. CDR1 is SGHRS and CDR2 is YFSETQ in the germline V gene. There are 14 residues in the CDR3. The CDR3, as DNA: TGCGCCAGCAGCTTGGAGCAGGGAGGTACTGAAGCTTTCTTT. Translation: CASSLEQGGTEAFF.

The V call is TRBV30, the J call TRBJ1-5; tentatively, D is TRBD1 (6 bases). The CDR3 contains 14 residues. Germline V CDR1 and CDR2: GTSNPN, SVGIG (reference sequence). V was clipped by 2 bases and J by 7 bases, with 15 bases between them. CDR3 sequence (DNA): TGTGCCTGGAGTTTATCGGCAGGGGCCCAGCCCCAGCATTTT. Amino acid sequence: CAWSLSAGAQPQHF.

V is TRBV30 and J is TRBJ1-1, with TRBD1 matching over 7 bases. With 4 bases clipped from V and 5 bases from J, the junction kept 13 bases outside the gene matches. This CDR3 has 15 amino acids. Germline CDR1 is GTSNPN and CDR2 is SVGIG (reference sequence). CDR3 coding DNA: TGTGCCTGGACCCCGGGAGGGGGCCGGGAGACTGAAGCTTTCTTT. Encoded protein: CAWTPGGGRETEAFF. The complete variable domain, with remaining parts taken from reference TRBV30 and TRBJ1-1, reads SQTIHQWPATLVQPVGSPLSLECTVEGTSNPNLYWYRQAAGRGLQLLFYSVGIGQISSEVPQNLSASRPQDRQFILSSKKLLLSDSGFYLCAWTPGGGRETEAFFGQGTRLTVV.

The chain combines TRBV11-2 with TRBJ1-5, with D unclear. The V gene lost 0 bases and the J gene lost 2 bases, with 8 bases spanning the gap. CDR1 and CDR2 from the germline V gene are SGHAT and FQNNGV. This CDR3 comprises 15 residues. The CDR3 sequence is CASSLDGSGNQPQHF. Written as DNA, the CDR3 is TGTGCCAGCAGCTTAGATGGGTCAGGCAATCAGCCCCAGCATTTT.

CDR3 sequence: CASSSGQNYGYTF. DNA for the CDR3: TGTGCCAGCAGCTCGGGACAGAACTATGGCTACACCTTC. The chain has TRBV7-2 and TRBJ1-2; 7 bases match TRBD1. The CDR3 contains 13 residues. With V trimmed by 4 bases and J by 2 bases, 1 base remained unmatched. The germline gives CDR1 SGHTA, CDR2 FQGNSA.

This chain links TRBV7-9 with TRBJ1-4, with 8 bases aligning to TRBD1. There are 14 residues in the CDR3. V lost 2 bases to trimming and J lost 9 bases; unmatched junction nucleotides: 5. From germline, CDR1 is SEHNR and CDR2 FQNEAQ (reference sequence). CDR3 loop: CASSLTGGGKKLFF. Written as DNA, the CDR3 is TGTGCCAGCAGCTTAACAGGGGGTGGGAAAAAACTGTTTTTT. Full variable domain (missing parts from reference TRBV7-9 and TRBJ1-4): DTGVSQNPRHKITKRGQNVTFRCDPISEHNRLYWYRQTLGQGPEFLTYFQNEAQLEKSRLLSDRFSAERPKGSFSTLEIQRTEQGDSAMYLCASSLTGGGKKLFFGSGTQLSVL.

The J gene is TRBJ1-3, the V gene TRBV10-3; TRBD1 is a possible D gene (5 bases). The germline V gene encodes CDR1 ENHRY and CDR2 SYGVKD. The CDR3 consists of 14 residues. V shed 5 bases and J shed 7 bases, with 15 bases lying between them. DNA for the CDR3: TGTGCCATCAGTTCCCCGGGGGGGACGAACACCATATATTTT. Translation: CAISSPGGTNTIYF.

The gene calls are TRBV6-5 and TRBJ1-1; D is unclear. Looked up from germline, CDR1 is MNHEY and CDR2 is SVGAGI. The CDR3 runs 11 residues. The V end lost 6 bases, the J end lost 3 bases, and 5 bases lay between the germline ends. The CDR3 nucleotides are TGTGCCAGCAGATCCGACACTGAAGCTTTCTTT. Translation gives CASRSDTEAFF.

The genes are TRBV7-2 and TRBJ2-7; D ambiguous. The CDR3 covers 13 residues. Germline V lookup: CDR1 SGHTA, CDR2 FQGNSA. In DNA form, the CDR3 reads TGTGCAACTGCCGATTATAACTCCTACGAGCAGTACTTC. This encodes CATADYNSYEQYF.

This sequence joins TRBV7-9 and TRBJ1-6; tentatively, D is TRBD1 (5 bases). The CDR3 consists of 14 residues. The germline V and J ends were trimmed by 6 bases and 10 bases, with 16 bases remaining between them. Per the germline V gene, CDR1 is SEHNR and CDR2 is FQNEAQ (reference sequence). CDR3 in DNA: TGTGCCAGCAGTATCTCGTCAGGGCAATCACCCCTCCACTTT. Its protein product is CASSISSGQSPLHF.

V is TRBV18 and J is TRBJ2-5, with 9 nucleotides matching TRBD1. Germline assignment: CDR1 KGHSH and CDR2 LQKENI. The CDR3 totals 14 residues. The V segment lost 3 bases and the J segment 5 bases; nucleotides outside the gene matches: 4. As DNA, the CDR3 is TGTGCCAGCTCACCCGACAGGGGGTCCGAGACCCAGTACTTC. This gives the protein CASSPDRGSETQYF. Based on the CDR3 plus reference TRBV18 and TRBJ2-5, the full variable domain is NAGVMQNPRHLVRRRGQEARLRCSPMKGHSHVYWYRQLPEEGLKFMVYLQKENIIDESGMPKERFSAEFPKEGPSILRIQQVVRGDSAAYFCASSPDRGSETQYFGPGTRLLVL.

This chain links TRBV12-5 with TRBJ1-6; 7 bases map to TRBD1. J was trimmed by 7 bases and V by 8 bases; bases with no gene match: 8. This CDR3 has 14 residues. Germline-derived CDR1 and CDR2 are LGHNT and FRNRAP. Written as DNA, the CDR3 is TGTGCTAGTCGCGAATGGACAGGCAATTCACCCCTCCACTTT. Translating gives CASREWTGNSPLHF.

J is TRBJ1-4 and V is TRBV7-2, with D perhaps matching TRBD1 (5 bases). From germline, CDR1 is SGHTA and CDR2 FQGNSA. The CDR3 contains 13 residues. Trimming removed 5 bases at V and 2 bases at J, with 6 bases between. The CDR3 nucleotides are TGTGCCAGCAGCAGGGGCACTAATGAAAAACTGTTTTTT. Its protein product is CASSRGTNEKLFF.

The chain carries TRBV13 and TRBJ2-1; D unclear. The length of the CDR3 is 16 residues. V was shortened by 6 bases and J by 3 bases, with 18 bases between the two germline ends. Per germline, CDR1 PRHDT and CDR2 FYEKMQ (reference sequence). This chain's CDR3 is CASSRSDGLYYNEQFF. As DNA, the CDR3 is TGTGCCAGCAGTCGATCTGACGGCCTATACTACAATGAGCAGTTCTTC.

Remarks on this clone: This sample includes further DNA sequences coding for the same CDR3. The chain is built from TRBV11-2 and TRBJ2-7, with 10 bases aligning to TRBD2. The CDR3 consists of 14 residues. Germline CDR1 and CDR2: SGHAT and FQNNGV. V gave up 4 bases and J gave up 4 bases; unmatched junction bases: 4. The CDR3, as DNA: TGTGCCAGCAGCTCGAGCGGGGGGGCATACGAGCAGTACTTC. This translates into CASSSSGGAYEQYF. Together with reference TRBV11-2 and TRBJ2-7, the CDR3 gives the full variable domain: EAGVAQSPRYKIIEKRQSVAFWCNPISGHATLYWYQQILGQGPKLLIQFQNNGVVDDSQLPKDRFSAERLKGVDSTLKIQPAKLEDSAVYLCASSSSGGAYEQYFGPGTRLTVT.

The chain employs TRBV6-6 and TRBJ1-2; no reliable D call. This CDR3 contains 14 residues. Between the trimmed V and J ends, which lost 6 bases and 1 base, there was a span of 12 bases. Germline CDR1 is MNHNY and CDR2 is SVGAGI (reference sequence). For the CDR3, the DNA is TGTGCCAGCAGCCCAGGAGCCCTTAACTATGGCTACACCTTC. Amino acids: CASSPGALNYGYTF.

J is TRBJ2-1 and V is TRBV3-1 (or the pseudogene TRBV3-2), with D uncertain. Trimming shortened V by 2 bases and J by 6 bases, and 5 bases separated the two germline ends. CDR1 and CDR2 from the germline V gene are LGHDT and YNNKEL (reference sequence). There are 12 residues in the CDR3. The CDR3 nucleotides are TGTGCCAGCAGCCAACTAGTCAATGAGCAGTTCTTC. This translates into CASSQLVNEQFF.

The chain recombines TRBV10-3 with TRBJ2-3; a weak D match, TRBD1 (5 bases). The germline V gene encodes CDR1 ENHRY and CDR2 SYGVKD. Trimming stripped 8 bases from V and 3 bases from J, with 9 bases between. CDR3 length: 12 residues. The CDR3 DNA is TGTGCCATCGGGGCCTCAACAGATACGCAGTATTTT. It is translated as CAIGASTDTQYF.

This sequence joins TRBV6-5 and TRBJ2-7; possible D gene TRBD2, 5 bases. Trimming cost V 6 bases and J 7 bases, with 10 bases left between them. This CDR3 contains 11 residues. Germline V gene sequence: CDR1 MNHEY, CDR2 SVGAGI. DNA of the CDR3: TGTGCCAGCAGCCCCCCGGGGGAGCAGTACTTC. Amino acid sequence: CASSPPGEQYF.